The 31 T cell receptor beta chains below were found in one sample sequenced in a study of tumor and adjacent non-tumor tissue in lung cancer. The template was RNA from unsorted bulk tissue. Distant lung tissue was collected more than 3 cm away from the tumor edge. TCRbeta libraries were built with three rounds of nested PCR, modified from ARM-PCR. TCRdb analysed the multiplex PCR reads with MiXCR anew, one entry per CDR3 protein. The sample lists almost 75,000 distinct CDR3 sequences, under 70% occurring once. The sequenced material came from distant non-tumor lung tissue. The receptor set was obtained from a woman aged 50 to 65 with non-small cell lung cancer.

Turning to this clonotype: At one end, the junction sequence differs from germline, possibly due to a read error. The genes are TRBV6-1 and TRBJ1-2; D unresolved. The germline gives CDR1 MNHNS, CDR2 SASEGT. The CDR3 is 13 amino acids. CDR3 residues: CASREWSNSGYTF. CDR3 DNA sequence: TGTGCCAGCAGGGAGTGGTCGAACAGTGGCTATACCTTC.

This clonotype was counted a few times. This may arise from a read error, as a much more abundant clone is one base away. The chain has TRBV5-4 and TRBJ2-7; no firm D call. Between the trimmed V and J ends, which lost 6 bases and 3 bases, there was a span of 16 bases. Germline V gene sequence: CDR1 SGHNT, CDR2 YYREEE (reference sequence). The CDR3 is 14 residues long. The CDR3 is CASNSGGENYEQYF. The DNA of the CDR3 is TGTGCCAGCAACTCCGGTGGAGAAAACTACGAGCAGTACTTC.

On this clonotype itself: At one of its ends the junction is not consistent with the germline gene, which may arise from a read error. The chain recombines TRBV20-1 with TRBJ2-7; 9 bases agree with TRBD2. Per the germline V gene, CDR1 is DFQATT and CDR2 is SNEGSKA (reference sequence). CDR3 length: 14 residues. CDR3 DNA: TGCAATGCTAGGCCCGGACTAGCGAGCTACGAGCAGTACTTC. Its protein product is CNARPGLASYEQYF.

This clonotype appeared many times. V usage is TRBV6-2 or TRBV6-3 and J usage is TRBJ2-5, with D possibly being TRBD2 (5 bases). V was trimmed by 1 base and J by 5 bases, leaving 14 bases between them. Germline V gene lookup returns CDR1 MNHEY and CDR2 SVGEGT. The length of the CDR3 is 15 residues. The CDR3, as DNA: TGTGCCAGCAGTTACTTCCGGGGTTTGCTGGAGACCCAGTACTTC. Protein: CASSYFRGLLETQYF.

Notes on this clonotype: Being one base from a much bigger clone, this may be a read error. The genes are TRBV6-1 and TRBJ1-1; D not resolved. The V gene's germline CDR1 is MNHNS and CDR2 SASEGT. This CDR3 comprises 13 residues. The CDR3 DNA reads TGTGTCAGCACTCCCAGAAGGAACACTGAAGCTTTCTTT. It specifies CVSTPRRNTEAFF.

As for this clonotype: The junction does not match germline at one end; this may be a read error. DNA for the CDR3: TGTGCAAGCAGTTATTCAACTCCGGAACTGGGTTACGAGCAGTACTTC. Its protein product is CASSYSTPELGYEQYF. This chain uses TRBV6-6 with TRBJ2-7; D is unresolved. CDR1 is MNHNY, CDR2 SVGAGI, per germline (reference sequence). This CDR3 contains 16 residues.

By its share, this clonotype is medium-sized. The chain uses TRBV11-1 and TRBJ2-3, with D unclear. The germline CDR1 and CDR2 sequences are SGHAT and FQDESV (reference sequence). Deletions cut 5 bases from V and 3 bases from J, with 18 bases between. The CDR3 sequence is 16 residues long. This CDR3 reads CASSKRVQSATDTQYF. The DNA of the CDR3 is TGTGCCAGCAGCAAAAGGGTACAGTCTGCAACAGATACGCAGTATTTT.

The sample holds one count of this clonotype. The chain employs TRBV4-2 and TRBJ1-2, with 9 bases matching TRBD1. Looked up from germline, CDR1 is LGHNA and CDR2 is YNFKEQ. The CDR3 length is 18 residues. V shed 8 bases and J 2 bases; nucleotides not matched to a gene: 18. In DNA form, the CDR3 reads TGTGCCAGCGGCCTAGATCGGACAGGGGCCCTAGTAAACTATGGCTACACCTTC. This sequence encodes CASGLDRTGALVNYGYTF.

On this clonotype itself: Possible read error: a much larger clone is one base away. The chain carries TRBV28 and TRBJ2-7; D possibly corresponds to TRBD2 (5 bases). This CDR3 is built from 13 residues. The germline V gene encodes CDR1 MDHEN and CDR2 SYDVKM. V was clipped by 7 bases and J by 5 bases, with 15 bases between them. CDR3 DNA sequence: TGTGCCAGCATGGGAGAAGGGAGCCACGAGCAGTACTTC. Protein sequence: CASMGEGSHEQYF.

As concerns this clonotype: The conserved closing phenylalanine or tryptophan is absent in this CDR3, likely reflecting a read error. The chain has TRBV28 and TRBJ2-3; D might be TRBD2 (6 bases). Germline V gives CDR1 MDHEN, CDR2 SYDVKM. The CDR3 loop spans 12 amino acids. The chain's CDR3 is CARTLGGDTQYI. The CDR3 DNA sequence: TGTGCCAGGACCTTGGGGGGAGATACACAGTATATT.

This clonotype was seen once. A much larger clone lies a single base off, so this may be a read error. V usage is TRBV28 and J usage is TRBJ2-5; perhaps TRBD2 as D (5 bases). The CDR3 is made up of 12 amino acids. V shed 4 bases and J shed 5 bases, with 8 bases lying between them. The germline gives CDR1 MDHEN, CDR2 SYDVKM. CDR3 sequence: CASSWRRETQYF. CDR3 DNA sequence: TGTGCCAGCAGTTGGAGGAGGGAGACCCAGTACTTC. The variable domain in full, completed from reference TRBV28 and TRBJ2-5, reads DVKVTQSSRYLVKRTGEKVFLECVQDMDHENMFWYRQDPGLGLRLIYFSYDVKMKEKGDIPEGYSVSREKKERFSLILESASTNQTSMYLCASSWRRETQYFGPGTRLLVL.

This clonotype has a count of ten or more. This chain connects TRBV29-1 to TRBJ2-2; D gene unclear. The germline V gene has CDR1 SQVTM and CDR2 ANQGSEA. The CDR3 length is 12 residues. The V gene lost 4 bases and the J gene lost 4 bases, with 7 bases spanning the gap. The CDR3 DNA reads as TGCAGCGTTGGCCTAGGCACCGGGGAGCTGTTTTTT. This encodes CSVGLGTGELFF.

A few counts support this clonotype. The CDR3 DNA reads TGTGCCAGCACTCCAAGTCAGGTTTCACCCCTCCACTTT. Its protein is CASTPSQVSPLHF. V gene TRBV28 combines with J gene TRBJ1-6; no reliable D call. The CDR3 runs to 13 residues. From germline, CDR1 is MDHEN and CDR2 SYDVKM. V lost 7 bases and J 9 bases, leaving 13 bases between the germline ends.

In this sample, this clonotype turned up many times. CDR3 in DNA: TGCAGTGCTAGAGACGGATCGGGGGGGCGCTTAGGGGATCGCTCCTACAATGAGCAGTTCTTC. Amino acid sequence: CSARDGSGGRLGDRSYNEQFF. This chain uses TRBV20-1 with TRBJ2-1; 8 nucleotides match TRBD2. The V gene's germline CDR1 is DFQATT and CDR2 SNEGSKA (reference sequence). V lost 0 bases to trimming and J lost 0 bases; unmatched junction nucleotides: 19. CDR3 length equals 21 residues.

This clonotype was picked up a small number of times. A clone one base away is much larger, so this may be a read error. This chain uses TRBV6-5 with TRBJ2-2, with D hard to call. This CDR3 has 14 amino acids. Germline CDR1 MNHEY, CDR2 SVGAGI. The CDR3 DNA reads as TGTGCCAGCAGGTTTAGGCCAAACATCGGGGAGCTGTTTTTT. Amino acid sequence: CASRFRPNIGELFF.

With regard to this clonotype: The conserved phenylalanine or tryptophan normally closing the CDR3 is absent here, so this likely arose from a read error. The genes are TRBV6-2 or TRBV6-3 and TRBJ1-5; D is unclear. This CDR3 is built from 14 residues. Germline V gene lookup returns CDR1 MNHEY and CDR2 SVGEGT. V shed 8 bases and J shed 13 bases, with 24 bases lying between them. CDR3 DNA sequence: TGTGCCAGCCTAGGACGGCTGAGGGAATCAGCACAGCATTAT. Its translation is CASLGRLRESAQHY.

With respect to this clonotype: A read error may be the cause here, since a much bigger clone is one base away. The V and J genes are TRBV20-1 and TRBJ1-2; no definite D call. The CDR3 sequence is 14 residues long. V was trimmed by 3 bases and J by 8 bases, leaving 19 bases between them. Germline loops: CDR1 DFQATT, CDR2 SNEGSKA (reference sequence). The CDR3 sequence is CSASFPPWGWGYTF. CDR3 DNA: TGCAGTGCTAGTTTCCCCCCCTGGGGATGGGGCTACACCTTC.

With respect to this clonotype: A much larger clone differs from this one at a single base, so this may be a read error. V usage is TRBV6-1 and J usage is TRBJ2-1, with TRBD2 matching over 9 bases. The CDR3 loop spans 18 amino acids. CDR1 is MNHNS, CDR2 SASEGT, per germline. The CDR3 sequence is CASSEALRLAAASNEQLF. The CDR3 DNA reads TGTGCCAGCAGTGAAGCGCTTCGACTAGCGGCCGCCTCCAATGAGCAGTTATTC.

This clonotype was seen a single time. A read error may produce the germline difference seen at one junction end. This sequence joins TRBV11-2 and TRBJ2-7; weak D call: TRBD2 (6 bases). The CDR3 consists of 16 residues. Germline loops: CDR1 SGHAT, CDR2 FQNNGV. The CDR3 here is CASRLRGLSVSDEEYF. CDR3 nucleotides: TGTGCCAGCAGACTAAGAGGACTATCGGTCTCGGACGAGGAGTACTTC.

Turning to this clonotype: The CDR3 does not end in the conserved phenylalanine or tryptophan, so this is likely a read error. The V and J genes are TRBV12-3 or TRBV12-4 and TRBJ1-5; D possibly corresponds to TRBD1 (5 bases). Trimming removed 3 bases from V and 2 bases from J, with 14 bases in between. The CDR3 consists of 16 residues. Here the CDR3 DNA reads TGTGCCAGCAGTTTGGGGGAGGCTTATGGCAATCAGCCCCAGCATTAT. This encodes CASSLGEAYGNQPQHY.

This clonotype was picked up many times. The V call is TRBV4-2, the J call TRBJ2-2; a weak D match, TRBD2 (6 bases). Trimming shortened V by 2 bases and J by 4 bases, and 11 bases separated the two germline ends. Germline CDR1 is LGHNA and CDR2 is YNFKEQ. CDR3 length: 15 amino acids. The CDR3 loop is CASSQSSGPTGELFF. The CDR3 DNA sequence: TGTGCCAGCAGCCAATCAAGCGGGCCCACCGGGGAGCTGTTTTTT.

For this clonotype: A much larger clone differs by one base, so this may be a read error. The rearrangement links TRBV12-3 or TRBV12-4 to TRBJ2-1, with D perhaps matching TRBD2 (7 bases). V was pared by 3 bases and J by 6 bases, with 12 bases between. CDR3 length: 14 residues. CDR3 sequence: CASSFGGASNEQFF. The CDR3 DNA is TGTGCCAGCAGTTTTGGGGGGGCGTCCAATGAGCAGTTCTTC.

The rearrangement links TRBV6-2 or TRBV6-3 to TRBJ2-7; D unresolved. The CDR3 spans 11 residues. V was shortened by 7 bases and J by 4 bases, with 8 bases between the two germline ends. Looked up from germline, CDR1 is MNHEY and CDR2 is SVGEGT. CDR3 nucleotides: TGTGCCAGCAATCACCAATACGAGCAGTACTTC. This encodes CASNHQYEQYF.

The sample holds many counts of this clonotype. Here the CDR3 reads CASSQESGGGALNEQFF. CDR3 nucleotide sequence: TGCGCCAGCAGCCAAGAAAGTGGCGGGGGCGCCTTAAATGAGCAGTTCTTC. The chain is built from TRBV4-1 and TRBJ2-1; perhaps TRBD2 as D (7 bases). The length of the CDR3 is 17 residues. The V gene lost 0 bases and the J gene lost 7 bases, with 19 bases spanning the gap. Looked up from germline, CDR1 is MGHRA and CDR2 is YSYEKL.

Details on this clonotype: A much more abundant neighbour one base away suggests this may be a read error. J is TRBJ2-1 and V is TRBV20-1; D may correspond to TRBD1 or TRBD2 (5 bases each). The germline gives CDR1 DFQATT, CDR2 SNEGSKA (reference sequence). The length of the CDR3 is 12 residues. CDR3 sequence (DNA): TGCAGTGCTAGAAGGGACGACAATAAGCAGTTCTTC. This encodes CSARRDDNKQFF.

The chain joins TRBV5-5 to TRBJ2-5; a weak D match, TRBD1 (7 bases). The germline CDR1 and CDR2 sequences are SGHKS and YYEKEE (reference sequence). V shed 7 bases and J shed 4 bases, with 14 bases lying between them. The CDR3 loop spans 13 amino acids. The CDR3 here is CASCGTVAETQYF. The CDR3 coding sequence is TGTGCCAGCTGCGGGACAGTGGCAGAGACCCAGTACTTC.

Worth noting for this clonotype: One end of the junction does not line up with germline, which may come from a read error. This chain connects TRBV28 to TRBJ2-2, with TRBD2 matching over 8 bases. This CDR3 region has 14 residues. Germline V gives CDR1 MDHEN, CDR2 SYDVKM. In DNA form, the CDR3 reads TGTGCCAGCAGAGCGGGGGAGATAACCGGGGAGCTGTCTTTT. Its protein is CASRAGEITGELSF.

This clonotype has at least ten counts. The CDR3 reads CATHRPNGTGVEQYF. DNA of the CDR3: TGTGCCACCCACCGCCCGAACGGGACAGGGGTCGAGCAGTACTTC. The chain joins TRBV6-5 to TRBJ2-7; 10 positions match TRBD1. Unmatched junction bases numbered 15, after V lost 10 bases and J lost 6 bases. CDR1 is MNHEY, CDR2 SVGAGI, per germline. The CDR3 loop spans 15 amino acids.

As regards this clonotype: A much larger clone differs from this one at a single base, so this may be a read error. CDR3 sequence reads: CASGTRPASAELFF. The CDR3 DNA follows: TGTGCCAGCGGTACTCGACCGGCTAGCGCGGAGCTGTTTTTT. The chain carries TRBV12-3 or TRBV12-4 and TRBJ2-2; possibly TRBD2 for D (6 bases). The CDR3 runs to 14 residues. The germline V and J ends were trimmed by 8 bases and 10 bases, with 20 bases remaining between them.

On this clonotype itself: A much larger clone sits a single nucleotide away, making a read error possible. This sequence joins TRBV6-1 and TRBJ2-6, with 8 bases identical to TRBD1. This CDR3 spans 16 amino acids. CDR1 is MNHNS, CDR2 SASEGT, per germline. This CDR3 is CASSSQGAAGANVMTF. CDR3 in DNA: TGTGCCAGCAGTTCCCAGGGGGCCGCTGGGGCCAACGTCATGACTTTC.

As regards this clonotype: A read error may produce the germline difference seen at one junction end. The V call is TRBV6-2 or TRBV6-3, the J call TRBJ2-1, with a tentative D call TRBD2 (6 bases). CDR1 MNHEY and CDR2 SVGEGT come from the germline V gene. The CDR3 consists of 17 residues. The CDR3 spells CTSSYILGLITYNEQFF. CDR3 DNA: TGTACCAGCAGTTATATCCTGGGACTCATCACCTACAATGAGCAGTTCTTC.